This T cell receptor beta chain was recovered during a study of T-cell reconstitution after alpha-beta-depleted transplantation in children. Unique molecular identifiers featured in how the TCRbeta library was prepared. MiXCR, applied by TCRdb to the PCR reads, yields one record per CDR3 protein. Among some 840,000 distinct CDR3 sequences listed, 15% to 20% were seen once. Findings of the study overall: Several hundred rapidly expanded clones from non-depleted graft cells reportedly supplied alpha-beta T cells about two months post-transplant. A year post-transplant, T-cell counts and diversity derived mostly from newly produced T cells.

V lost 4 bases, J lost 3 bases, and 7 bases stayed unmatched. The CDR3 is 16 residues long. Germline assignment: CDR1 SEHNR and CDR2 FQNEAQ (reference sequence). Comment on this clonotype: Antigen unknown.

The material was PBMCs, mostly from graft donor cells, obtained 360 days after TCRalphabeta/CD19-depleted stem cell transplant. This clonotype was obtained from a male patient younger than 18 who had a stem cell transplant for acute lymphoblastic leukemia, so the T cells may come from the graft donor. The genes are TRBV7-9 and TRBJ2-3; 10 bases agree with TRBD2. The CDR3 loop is CASSSLAGPQTDTQYF. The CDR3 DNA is TGTGCCAGCAGCTCACTAGCGGGACCGCAGACAGATACGCAGTATTTT. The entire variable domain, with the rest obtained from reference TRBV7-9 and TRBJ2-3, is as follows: DTGVSQNPRHKITKRGQNVTFRCDPISEHNRLYWYRQTLGQGPEFLTYFQNEAQLEKSRLLSDRFSAERPKGSFSTLEIQRTEQGDSAMYLCASSSLAGPQTDTQYFGPGTRLTVL.